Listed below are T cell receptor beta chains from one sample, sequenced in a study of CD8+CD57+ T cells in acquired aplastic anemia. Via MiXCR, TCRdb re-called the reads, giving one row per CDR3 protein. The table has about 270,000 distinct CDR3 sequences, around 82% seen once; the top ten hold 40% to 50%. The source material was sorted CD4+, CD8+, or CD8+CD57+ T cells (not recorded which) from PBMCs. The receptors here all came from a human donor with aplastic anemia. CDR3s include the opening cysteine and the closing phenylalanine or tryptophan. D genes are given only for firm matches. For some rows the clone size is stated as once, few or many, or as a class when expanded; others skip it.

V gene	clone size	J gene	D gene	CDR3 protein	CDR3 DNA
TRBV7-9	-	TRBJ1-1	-	CASSFEGGTGEQAFF	TGTGCCAGCAGCTTTGAGGGGGGCACCGGGGAGCAGGCTTTCTTT
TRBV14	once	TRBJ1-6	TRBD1	CASSQEVWPGGLSPLHF	TGTGCCAGCAGCCAAGAAGTTTGGCCAGGGGGATTGTCACCCCTCCACTTT
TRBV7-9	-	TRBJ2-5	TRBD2	CASSLGTSGGETQYF	TGTGCCAGCAGCTTAGGGACTAGCGGGGGAGAGACCCAGTACTTC
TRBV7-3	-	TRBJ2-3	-	CASSLRVAGGTGNF	-
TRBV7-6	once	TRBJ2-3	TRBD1	CASSFTTGSEAFFF	TGTGCCAGCAGCTTCACGACAGGGAGTGAAGCTTTCTTTTTT
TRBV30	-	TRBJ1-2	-	CAWKGYGYTF	TGTGCCTGGAAGGGCTATGGCTACACCTTC
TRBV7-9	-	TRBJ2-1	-	CASSPTGTWRDEQF	TGTGCCAGCAGCCCCACGGGAACATGGCGCGACGAGCAGTTC
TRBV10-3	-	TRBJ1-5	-	CAISESSGNQPQHF	TGTGCCATCAGTGAGTCGTCGGGCAATCAGCCCCAGCATTTT
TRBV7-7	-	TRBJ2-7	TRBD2	CASTDSGSPYEQYF	TGTGCCAGTACCGATAGCGGGAGTCCCTACGAGCAGTACTTC
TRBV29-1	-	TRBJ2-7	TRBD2	CSVGSRAGGPFGEQYF	TGCAGCGTTGGAAGTAGGGCGGGAGGGCCTTTCGGCGAGCAGTACTTC
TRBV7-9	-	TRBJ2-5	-	CASSPVGTVESVYF	TGTGCCAGCAGCCCTGTAGGGACGGTAGAGTCCGTCTACTTC
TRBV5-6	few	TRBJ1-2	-	CASSLREGADYGYTF	TGTGCCAGCAGCTTGAGGGAGGGCGCCGACTATGGCTACACCTTC
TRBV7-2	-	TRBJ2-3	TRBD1	CATSRDFPGGTDTQYF	TGTGCCACCAGCAGAGATTTCCCAGGGGGAACAGATACGCAGTATTTT
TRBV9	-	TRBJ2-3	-	CASRDVGRDTRYF	TGTGCCAGCAGGGACGTGGGCAGAGATACGCGGTATTTT
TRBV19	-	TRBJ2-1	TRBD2	CASSLAGRANTEQFF	TGTGCCAGCAGCCTAGCGGGAAGAGCCAACACTGAGCAGTTCTTC
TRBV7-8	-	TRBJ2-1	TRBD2	CASSLPRGPGRHEQFF	TGTGCCAGCAGCTTACCGAGAGGCCCCGGGAGGCATGAGCAGTTCTTC
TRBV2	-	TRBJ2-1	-	CSKSGGGIDEQFF	TGTTCCAAAAGTGGTGGGGGGATCGATGAGCAGTTCTTC
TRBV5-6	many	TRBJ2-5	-	CASSLGRGQETQYF	TGTGCCAGCAGCTTGGGGAGGGGCCAAGAGACCCAGTACTTC
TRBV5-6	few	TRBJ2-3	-	CASSSVDGPDTQYF	TGTGCCAGCAGCTCCGTTGACGGTCCCGATACGCAGTATTTT
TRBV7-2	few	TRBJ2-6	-	CASSLAGSYGAHVLTF	TGTGCCAGCAGCTTAGCGGGTAGCTACGGGGCGCACGTTCTGACTTTC
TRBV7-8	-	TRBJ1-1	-	CASSAGTSGNDTQFF	TGTGCCAGCAGCGCCGGGACTAGCGGAAACGATACGCAGTTCTTT
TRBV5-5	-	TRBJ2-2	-	CASSLSRAEVNTGELFF	TGTGCCAGCAGCTTGAGCAGGGCCGAAGTGAACACCGGGGAGCTGTTTTTT
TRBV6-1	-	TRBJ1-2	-	CASGGGGGYTF	TGTGCCAGTGGTGGGGGCGGTGGCTACACCTTC
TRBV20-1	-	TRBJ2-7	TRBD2	CSAGLGTSGVYEQYF	TGCAGTGCTGGACTTGGGACTAGCGGGGTCTACGAGCAGTACTTC
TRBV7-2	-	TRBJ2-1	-	CASSFEGGAGSEEQFF	TGTGCCAGCAGCTTTGAGGGAGGCGCGGGTAGCGAGGAGCAGTTCTTC
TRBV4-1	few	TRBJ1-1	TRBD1	CASSQEGTGNTEAFF	TGCGCCAGCAGCCAGGAAGGGACAGGGAACACTGAAGCTTTCTTT
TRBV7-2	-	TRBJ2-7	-	CATSFGGVAYAQYF	TGTGCCACCAGCTTCGGGGGCGTAGCCTACGCGCAGTACTTC
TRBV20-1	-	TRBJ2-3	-	CSATGRESTNTQYF	TGCAGCGCCACCGGGAGAGAAAGCACAAATACGCAGTATTTT
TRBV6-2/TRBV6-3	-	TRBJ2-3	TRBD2	CASSYSIKRGGTDTQYF	TGTGCCAGCAGTTACTCGATTAAGCGGGGGGGCACAGATACGCAGTATTTT
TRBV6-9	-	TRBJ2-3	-	CASHKGGSTDTQYF	TGTGCCAGCCATAAAGGGGGGAGCACAGATACGCAGTATTTT
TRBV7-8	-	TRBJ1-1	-	CASSLELGPNTQAFF	TGTGCCAGCAGCTTAGAGCTAGGACCCAACACGCAAGCTTTCTTT
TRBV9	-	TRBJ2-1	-	CASSVGSDTQYNEQFF	TGTGCCAGCAGCGTAGGGTCCGATACGCAGTATAATGAGCAGTTCTTC
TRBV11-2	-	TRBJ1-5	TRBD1	CASSLVPGTGGTQPQHF	TGTGCCAGCAGCTTAGTACCCGGGACAGGGGGCACTCAGCCCCAGCATTTT
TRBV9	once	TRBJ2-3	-	CASSVAGADEKLF	TGTGCCAGCAGCGTAGCAGGCGCCGATGAAAAACTGTTT
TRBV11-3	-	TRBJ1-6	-	CASTMERSGNSPLHF	TGTGCCAGCACCATGGAGCGTTCGGGTAATTCACCCCTCCACTTT
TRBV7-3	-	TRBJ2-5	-	CACEVAAYDVTQYF	TGTGCCTGCGAGGTAGCGGCGTACGACGTGACCCAGTACTTC
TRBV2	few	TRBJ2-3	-	CASGVGGTDTHF	TGTGCCAGCGGGGTCGGGGGCACGGATACGCATTTT
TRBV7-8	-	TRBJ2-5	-	CATSRACGPDTQYF	TGTGCCACCAGCAGGGCCTGCGGCCCCGATACCCAGTACTTC
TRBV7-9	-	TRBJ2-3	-	CASSFERSGWGDEYF	TGTGCCAGCAGCTTTGAAAGAAGCGGGTGGGGCGATGAGTATTTT
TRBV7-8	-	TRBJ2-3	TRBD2	CASGEAGAPAPHF	TGTGCCAGCGGCGAAGCGGGAGCTCCTGCGCCGCATTTT
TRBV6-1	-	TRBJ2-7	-	CASNIDELDSSSYEQYF	TGTGCCAGCAATATAGATGAACTGGACAGTTCCTCCTACGAGCAGTACTTC